The entry below describes one T cell receptor (beta chain). The antigen is undetermined. CDR1 is MDHEN and CDR2 is SYDVKM in the germline V gene. The CDR3 is 16 amino acids. The V segment lost 4 bases and the J segment 4 bases; nucleotides outside the gene matches: 9. Each CDR3 protein gets one entry after TCRdb re-called the 5' RACE reads with MiXCR. The sample records some 270,000 distinct CDR3 sequences, under 20% being singletons. The data originate from a study of CD8 T cells in ankylosing spondylitis. Findings and caveats of the study: A motif in TCR beta, a set of roughly eight highly homologous variants, appeared characteristic of ankylosing spondylitis blood.

Specimen: blood, either unsorted or a sorted T cell fraction (not recorded which). The sequence came from a male donor with ankylosing spondylitis or in good health (not recorded which). The chain combines TRBV28 with TRBJ2-3; 9 nucleotides match TRBD2. The CDR3: CASSSPVAGDPDTQYF. CDR3 nucleotide sequence: TGTGCCAGCAGTTCCCCGGTAGCGGGAGACCCAGATACGCAGTATTTT.